This T cell receptor (beta chain) was profiled in a study of cytomegalovirus exposure and HLA in healthy donors. This CDR3 spans 13 amino acids. CDR1 and CDR2 (germline): SEHNR, FQNEAQ (reference sequence). V lost 2 bases and J 4 bases, leaving 5 bases between the germline ends. A multiplex PCR was run with 60 Vbeta primers and 13 Jbeta primers. The repertoire was sequenced with immunoSEQ multiplex PCR; TCRdb's copy has only in-frame clones and lacks some. Here the sample spans 35,000 to 45,000 clones, around 69% being singletons. This clone was seen just once. Antigen: not known. Study results and limitations: Some V segments, TRBV6-2 and TRBV6-3 among them, were indistinguishable and were therefore excluded.

The chain recombines TRBV7-9 with TRBJ2-2; D is ambiguous. The sequenced sample was PBMCs. This TCR came from a woman aged 25 to 45 in good health and CMV-seropositive. CDR3 region: CASSLTVTGELFF. In DNA, the CDR3 is TGTGCCAGCAGCTTAACAGTCACCGGGGAGCTGTTTTTT.